In its sample, the clone carrying this T cell receptor beta chain ranks as medium-sized. The record originates from a study of spatial heterogeneity in lung cancer. The wider study: Averaged across combinations, each unique TCR and UMI pairing appeared more than ten times in raw reads, which were uncorrected.

Time point here: sample taken at primary tumor resection. The donors comprised about 74 untreated early-stage non-small cell lung cancer patients. Whole RNA obtained from tumor, nontumor lung or frozen PBMC underwent sequencing without sorting. The CDR3 length is 12 residues. Per the germline V gene, CDR1 is SEHNR and CDR2 is FQNEAQ (reference sequence). Between the trimmed V and J ends, which lost 7 bases and 6 bases, there was a span of 9 bases. Every cDNA TCR molecule received its own unique molecular identifier. TCRdb re-called the 5' RACE reads with MiXCR, one entry per CDR3 protein. The sample has over a thousand distinct CDR3 sequences, roughly 29% seen once.

This chain uses TRBV7-9 with TRBJ2-2; D is possibly TRBD1 (6 bases). This TCR came from a female donor with early-stage non-small cell lung cancer. The starting material was normal lung tissue next to the tumor, obtained at surgery. CDR3 residues: CASTGDSGELFF. The CDR3 DNA reads TGTGCCAGCACAGGGGATTCCGGGGAGCTGTTTTTT.